This T cell receptor beta chain was captured by sequencing in a study of shared clonotypes between healthy human individuals (dated by TCRdb to 2020 to 2021). Study-wide context: A few men and a couple of women, aged 18 to 49 years, made up the cohort. For each donor, CD4 naive and CD4 memory were each run on three plates, CD8 naive on two plates, and CD8 memory on one plate. Blood TCR repertoires of a handful of healthy adults were deeply sequenced to estimate repertoire size and the extent of clonotype sharing between individuals. To increase sequencing depth and limit assay-specific biases, TCR repertoire library preparation and sequencing were carried out by different laboratories using diverse techniques. Each donor's leukapheresis produced roughly between roughly 0.94 and 9.5 billion PBMCs. Results and caveats for the whole study, not just this receptor: Sharing across a handful of donors was observed for roughly 5% of naive CD4, under 4% of naive CD8, 2% to 2.5% of memory CD4, and roughly 0.4% of memory CD8 clonotypes. Pairwise subsampling indicated that sequencing depth was expected to affect the degree of clonotype sharing among donors. Higher generation probabilities were observed for clonotypes shared by all four sorted-subset donors than for non-shared clonotypes. Incomplete sequencing was indicated by rarefaction of sorted-subset datasets, despite the large sequencing depth. Estimated clonotype richness was generally larger for naive than for memory subsets. Only blood was sampled, and tissue TCR repertoires likely differ from those in blood. Because the study included a small number of donors, the genetic and exposure-history diversity represented was limited.

The CDR3 runs 14 amino acids, cysteine and phenylalanine included. Only CDR3 DNA is held: 42 bases, read in frame from base 1. Based on the germline V gene (reference sequence), the CDR1 and CDR2 sequences are LNHNV and YYDKDF. Trimming removed 3 bases from V and 4 bases from J, leaving 12 bases between the germline ends. In regard to this clone: This receptor's antigen is unknown. Base qualities are missing; no much larger clone stands one base away.

Using the deep immunoSEQ assay, multiplex PCR amplified TCR CDR3 regions from genomic DNA. Genomic DNA extracted from each cell subset was distributed evenly over all wells of several immunoSEQ 96-well plates, and each plate served as one replicate. For sorted subsets, 150 to 250 ng of genomic DNA, equivalent to 30,000 or so T cell genomes, went into each replicate PCR. Purified libraries were measured with a Qubit 3.0 fluorometer, size-checked on a Bioanalyzer 2100, and measured again with the KAPA Library Quantification kit. Each immunoSEQ 96-well plate was sequenced on its own single-read 150-cycle Illumina NextSeq 550 flow cell. The source study handled its data this way. The immunoSEQ output contained only junctional sequences without quality scores, so filtering could not match that applied to full-length reads. Sequences were annotated with PyIR, a Python wrapper for IgBLAST v1.9, using IMGT germline references to assign V/J genes and CDR3. Reads were filtered out if the reads had weak V/J assignments (E-value above 1e-6), no CDR3, stop codons, out-of-frame junctions, or ambiguous translated residues. V3J clonotypes were defined as sequences sharing an identical inferred V gene, J gene, and CDR3 amino acid sequence. To compute the percentage overlap between repertoires, the number of shared unique clonotypes was divided by the size of the smaller repertoire. Richness of each repertoire was evaluated using RTK rarefaction, the Chao1 estimator, and Recon v2.1 estimates of unobserved clonotypes. For all TCRbeta clonotypes obtained by the gDNA method from four donors, generation probabilities were computed with OLGA. TCRdb holds this immuneACCESS table with in-frame rearrangements only. Some clones are missing; in checked studies, unresolved V genes explain under half, and the rest has no known cause. Clone size and the V and J calls come from that table; the DNA yielded D and trimming. The sample contains around 2.1 million clones, just over 90% of them found a single time. The leading ten clones occupy roughly 1.7% of the sample.

CD8 naive samples were obtained by positive selection for CCR7 among CD45RO-negative cells, yielding a CD45RA+CCR7+ population from which TemRA cells were excluded. Healthy HIV-negative adults with no recently reported acute infections or vaccinations were included as donors. Every donor was a Caucasian adult residing in Nashville, Tennessee, USA. Blood was obtained by leukapheresis, after which PBMCs were separated by Ficoll-Histopaque density gradient centrifugation and cryopreserved in liquid nitrogen vapor phase. Analytical flow cytometry was used to check the purity and quantity of each magnetically sorted T cell population. Genomic DNA was isolated from every sorted fraction and measured by UV absorbance on a Nanodrop 2000c.

This sequence originates from a young man in good health. Some clones in this sample may be carry-over from other donors' samples. The sample taken for sequencing was naive CD8+ T cells from PBMCs. Sample cell subset or site, as interpreted from the label and publication: CD45RA+CCR7+. The rearranged chain carries TRBV15 and TRBJ1-1; the D gene cannot be resolved reliably. The CDR3: CATSRDGGGTEAFF. The DNA sequence is given as TGTGCCACCAGCAGGGACGGTGGAGGCACTGAAGCTTTCTTT.